This T cell receptor beta chain was found in a study of blood T cell repertoires in COVID-19. Study summary: COVID-19 samples, acute and convalescent, were from the United States, Italy and Spain. The analysed material was cDNA or gDNA that came from T cells, B-cell-depleted T cells, or PBMCs.

V lost 4 bases to trimming and J lost 8 bases; unmatched junction nucleotides: 11. CDR1 and CDR2 from the germline V gene are SGHNT and YYREEE (reference sequence). CDR3 size: 15 residues. Authors' analysis steps: Using reference gene primer amplification, nucleated cell counts were estimated. Profiled with immunoSEQ multiplex PCR; TCRdb holds only in-frame clones, not every one. That table furnishes V, J and clone size, whereas the DNA furnished D and trimming. Of approximately 100,000 clones in the sample, about 86% were seen once. The source of this sequence is a woman of 80 years or more with active or convalescent COVID-19. The V gene is TRBV5-4, the J gene TRBJ1-4; 7 bases map to TRBD1. Sequences were obtained from peripheral blood. CDR3 in DNA: TGTGCCAGCAGCCCTTCCGGGACAGAGGTCGAAAAACTGTTTTTT. Its translation: CASSPSGTEVEKLFF.